The 8 T cell receptor beta chains below all came from one sample that was sequenced in a study of blood T cell repertoires in COVID-19. TCRdb keeps only in-frame clones here, not all; method: immunoSEQ multiplex PCR. The sample holds about 56,000 clones, roughly 86% seen once. Material for sequencing was peripheral blood. The receptors stem from an elderly woman with acute or convalescent COVID-19.

This clone was picked up one time. The V and J genes are TRBV19 and TRBJ2-7, with TRBD1 identical over 9 bases. With V trimmed by 1 base and J by 5 bases, 3 bases remained unmatched. The V gene's germline CDR1 is LNHDA and CDR2 SQIVND (reference sequence). The CDR3 is 14 amino acids. CDR3 protein: CASSIVGQGNEQYF. The CDR3 DNA reads as TGTGCCAGTAGTATAGTGGGACAGGGCAACGAGCAGTACTTC.

The rearrangement joins TRBV5-1 to TRBJ1-1; D is perhaps TRBD1 (6 bases). The germline V and J ends were trimmed by 0 bases and 0 bases, with 15 bases remaining between them. The CDR3 is made up of 17 amino acids. CDR1 SGHRS and CDR2 YFSETQ come from the germline V gene. The CDR3 reads CASSLDRVGAMNTEAFF. In DNA form, the CDR3 reads TGCGCCAGCAGCTTGGACAGGGTGGGGGCAATGAACACTGAAGCTTTCTTT.

The chain uses TRBV7-9 and TRBJ2-1; D uncertain. The germline V gene has CDR1 SEHNR and CDR2 FQNEAQ (reference sequence). This CDR3 comprises 15 residues. With 5 bases removed from V and 2 bases from J, the gap between germline ends came to 13 bases. The CDR3 DNA is TGTGCCAGCAGCCAATACAGAGCAGCCTACAATGAGCAGTTCTTC. Its translation: CASSQYRAAYNEQFF.

This clone was seen a few times. The gene calls are TRBV6-6 and TRBJ2-3; TRBD1 is a possible D gene (5 bases). The CDR3 spans 16 residues. Trimming took 5 bases from V and 0 from J, leaving 15 bases between them. In germline, CDR1 is MNHNY, CDR2 SVGAGI (reference sequence). CDR3 region: CASSVTELTSTDTQYF. CDR3 DNA: TGTGCCAGCAGTGTGACAGAACTAACTAGCACAGATACGCAGTATTTT.

The chain joins TRBV7-3 to TRBJ2-7; 10 nucleotides line up with TRBD1. CDR1 and CDR2 (germline): SGHTA, FQGTGA. This CDR3 contains 14 residues. The V and J ends lost 5 bases and 4 bases, in that order; junction bases with no gene match: 5. The CDR3 DNA sequence: TGTGCCAGCAGCCCAGGGGGACAGGGGTACGAGCAGTACTTC. It yields the protein CASSPGGQGYEQYF.

This chain joins TRBV7-8 and TRBJ1-2; 11 bases are a match to TRBD1. CDR3 length: 15 amino acids. Germline CDR1 is SGHVS and CDR2 is FQNEAQ. Trimming removed 2 bases from V and 6 bases from J; junction bases left unmatched: 5. CDR3 nucleotide sequence: TGTGCCAGCAGCTTATCGGGACAGGGGGTGAATGGCTACACCTTC. This gives the protein CASSLSGQGVNGYTF.

This chain uses TRBV29-1 with TRBJ2-3; TRBD2 aligns across 10 bases. J gave up 4 bases and V 6 bases, and 7 bases lay outside the gene matches. This CDR3 is built from 14 residues. Germline CDR1 reads SQVTM; CDR2 reads ANQGSEA. Here the CDR3 DNA reads TGCAGCGTGACGACTAGCGGGCGGGCAGATACGCAGTATTTT. Protein product: CSVTTSGRADTQYF.

This sequence joins TRBV7-9 and TRBJ2-2, with 7 positions matching TRBD2. V lost 5 bases to trimming and J lost 2 bases; unmatched junction nucleotides: 8. Germline CDR1 reads SEHNR; CDR2 reads FQNEAQ (reference sequence). This CDR3 is 16 amino acids long. The CDR3 DNA sequence: TGTGCCAGCAGCGCGACCGGGACTACAAACACCGGGGAGCTGTTTTTT. Its protein is CASSATGTTNTGELFF.